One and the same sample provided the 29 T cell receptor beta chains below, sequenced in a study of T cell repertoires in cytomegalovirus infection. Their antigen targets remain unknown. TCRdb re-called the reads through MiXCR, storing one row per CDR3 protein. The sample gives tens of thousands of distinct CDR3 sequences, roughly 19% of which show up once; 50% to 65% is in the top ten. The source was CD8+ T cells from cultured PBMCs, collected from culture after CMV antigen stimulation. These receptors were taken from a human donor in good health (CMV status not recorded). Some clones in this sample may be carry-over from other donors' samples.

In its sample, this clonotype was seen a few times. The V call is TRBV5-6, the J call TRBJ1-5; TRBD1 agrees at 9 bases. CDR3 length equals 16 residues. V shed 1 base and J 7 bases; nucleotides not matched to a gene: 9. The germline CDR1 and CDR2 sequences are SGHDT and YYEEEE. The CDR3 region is CASSLRGQGPWQPQHF. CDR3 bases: TGTGCCAGCAGCTTGCGAGGACAGGGGCCGTGGCAGCCCCAGCATTTT.

The CDR3 bases are TGTGCCAGCAGCTTGTCAGTACAGGCGATGAACACTGAAGCTTTCTTT. This codes for CASSLSVQAMNTEAFF. The V call is TRBV5-4, the J call TRBJ1-1; D perhaps matches TRBD1 (5 bases). CDR1 is SGHNT, CDR2 YYREEE, per germline (reference sequence). The V gene lost 1 base and the J gene lost 0 bases, with 13 bases spanning the gap. The CDR3 length is 16 residues.

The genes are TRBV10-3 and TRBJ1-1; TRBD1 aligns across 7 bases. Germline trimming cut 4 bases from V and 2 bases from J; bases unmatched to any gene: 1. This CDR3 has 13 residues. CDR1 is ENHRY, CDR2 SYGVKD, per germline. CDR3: CAISGDRNTEAFF. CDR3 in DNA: TGTGCCATCAGTGGGGACAGAAACACTGAAGCTTTCTTT.

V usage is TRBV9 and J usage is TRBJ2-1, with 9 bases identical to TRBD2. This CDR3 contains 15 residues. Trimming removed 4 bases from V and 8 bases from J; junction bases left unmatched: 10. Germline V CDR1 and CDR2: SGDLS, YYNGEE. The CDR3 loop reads CASSLIAGARDEQFF. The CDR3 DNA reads TGTGCCAGCAGCTTAATAGCGGGGGCCCGCGATGAGCAGTTCTTC. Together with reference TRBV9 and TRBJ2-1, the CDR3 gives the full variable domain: DSGVTQTPKHLITATGQRVTLRCSPRSGDLSVYWYQQSLDQGLQFLIQYYNGEERAKGNILERFSAQQFPDLHSELNLSSLELGDSALYFCASSLIAGARDEQFFGPGTRLTVL.

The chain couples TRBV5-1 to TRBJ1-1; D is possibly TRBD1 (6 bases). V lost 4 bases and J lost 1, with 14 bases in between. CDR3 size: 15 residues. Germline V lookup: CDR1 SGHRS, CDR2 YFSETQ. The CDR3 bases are TGCGCCAGCAGCCGGGTCAAACAGGGGAACACTGAAGCTTTCTTT. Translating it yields CASSRVKQGNTEAFF.

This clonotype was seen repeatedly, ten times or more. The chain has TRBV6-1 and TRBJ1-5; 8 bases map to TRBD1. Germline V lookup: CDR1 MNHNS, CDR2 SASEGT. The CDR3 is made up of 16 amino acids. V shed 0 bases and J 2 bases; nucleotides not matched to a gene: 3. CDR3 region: CASSEAPGQGNQPQHF. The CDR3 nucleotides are TGTGCCAGCAGTGAAGCGCCGGGACAGGGCAATCAGCCCCAGCATTTT.

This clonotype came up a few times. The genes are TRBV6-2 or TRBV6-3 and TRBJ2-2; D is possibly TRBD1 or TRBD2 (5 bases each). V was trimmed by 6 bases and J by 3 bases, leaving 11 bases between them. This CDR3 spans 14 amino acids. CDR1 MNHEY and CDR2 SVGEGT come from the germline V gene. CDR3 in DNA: TGTGCCAGCAGCCTAGGGACGGACACCGGGGAGCTGTTTTTT. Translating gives CASSLGTDTGELFF.

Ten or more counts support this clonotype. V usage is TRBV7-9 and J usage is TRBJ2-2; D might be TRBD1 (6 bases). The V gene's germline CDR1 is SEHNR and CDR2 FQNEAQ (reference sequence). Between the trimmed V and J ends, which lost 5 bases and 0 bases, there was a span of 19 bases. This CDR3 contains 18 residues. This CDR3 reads CASSLPEGRGANTGELFF. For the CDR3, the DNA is TGTGCCAGCAGCCTCCCCGAGGGCAGGGGAGCGAACACCGGGGAGCTGTTTTTT.

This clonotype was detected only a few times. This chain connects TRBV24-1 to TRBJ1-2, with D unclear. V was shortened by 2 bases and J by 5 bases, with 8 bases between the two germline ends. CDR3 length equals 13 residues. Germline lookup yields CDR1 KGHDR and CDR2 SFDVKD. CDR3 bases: TGTGCCACCAGTGATTCGGTGGGGTATGGCTACACCTTC. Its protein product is CATSDSVGYGYTF.

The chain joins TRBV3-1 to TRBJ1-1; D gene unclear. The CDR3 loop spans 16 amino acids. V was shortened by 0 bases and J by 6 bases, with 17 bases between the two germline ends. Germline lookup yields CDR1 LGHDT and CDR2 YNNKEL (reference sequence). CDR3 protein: CASSQEPVSGDAEAFF. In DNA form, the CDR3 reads TGTGCCAGCAGCCAAGAGCCAGTTTCAGGAGACGCTGAAGCTTTCTTT.

CDR3 sequence reads: CATSRDRERSNQPQHF. The CDR3 coding sequence is TGTGCCACCAGCAGAGATAGGGAAAGAAGCAATCAGCCCCAGCATTTT. The rearrangement uses TRBV15 and TRBJ1-5; D is ambiguous. CDR1 is LNHNV, CDR2 YYDKDF, per germline (reference sequence). The CDR3 spans 16 residues. The germline V and J ends were trimmed by 0 bases and 1 base, with 10 bases remaining between them.

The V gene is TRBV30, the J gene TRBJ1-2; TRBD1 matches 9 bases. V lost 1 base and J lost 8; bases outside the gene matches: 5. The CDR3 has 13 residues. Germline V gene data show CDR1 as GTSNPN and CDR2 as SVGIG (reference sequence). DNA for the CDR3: TGTGCCTGGAGTGATACAGGGGGCGCCGGCTACACCTTC. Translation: CAWSDTGGAGYTF.

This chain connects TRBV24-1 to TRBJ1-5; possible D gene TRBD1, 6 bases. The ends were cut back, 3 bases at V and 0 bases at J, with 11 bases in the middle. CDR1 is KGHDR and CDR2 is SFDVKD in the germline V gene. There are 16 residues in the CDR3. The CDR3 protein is CATSDTKGDSNQPQHF. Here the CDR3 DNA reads TGTGCCACCAGTGATACGAAGGGGGATAGCAATCAGCCCCAGCATTTT.

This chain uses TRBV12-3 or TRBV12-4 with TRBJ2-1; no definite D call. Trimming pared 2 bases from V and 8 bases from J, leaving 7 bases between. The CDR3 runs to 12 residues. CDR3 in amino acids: CASSLKAYEQFF. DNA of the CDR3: TGTGCCAGCAGTTTAAAGGCGTATGAGCAGTTCTTC.

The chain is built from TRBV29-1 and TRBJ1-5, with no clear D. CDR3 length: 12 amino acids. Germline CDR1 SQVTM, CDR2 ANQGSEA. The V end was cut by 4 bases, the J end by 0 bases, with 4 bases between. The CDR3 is CSVGYSNQPQHF. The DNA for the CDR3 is TGCAGCGTTGGCTATAGCAATCAGCCCCAGCATTTT.

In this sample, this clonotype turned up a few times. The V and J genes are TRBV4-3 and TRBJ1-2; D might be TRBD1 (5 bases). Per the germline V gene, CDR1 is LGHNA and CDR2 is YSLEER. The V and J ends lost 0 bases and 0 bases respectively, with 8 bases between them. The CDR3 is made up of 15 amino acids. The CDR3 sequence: CASSQDGGTNYGYTF. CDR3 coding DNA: TGCGCCAGCAGCCAAGACGGGGGGACTAACTATGGCTACACCTTC.

The CDR3 region is CASREHRTLGAGELFF. CDR3 coding DNA: TGTGCCAGCAGAGAGCACCGTACTTTGGGCGCCGGGGAGCTGTTTTTT. This chain links TRBV14 with TRBJ2-2; D is uncertain. The CDR3 runs 16 residues. V shed 6 bases and J shed 6 bases, with 20 bases lying between them. Per germline, CDR1 SGHDN and CDR2 FVKESK.

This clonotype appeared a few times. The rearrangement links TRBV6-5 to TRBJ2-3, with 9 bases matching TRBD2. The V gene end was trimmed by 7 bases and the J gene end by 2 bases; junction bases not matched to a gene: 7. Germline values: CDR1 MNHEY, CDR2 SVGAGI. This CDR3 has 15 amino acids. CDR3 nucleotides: TGTGCCAGCACGGGGCGGGAGGGCCCCACAGATACGCAGTATTTT. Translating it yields CASTGREGPTDTQYF.

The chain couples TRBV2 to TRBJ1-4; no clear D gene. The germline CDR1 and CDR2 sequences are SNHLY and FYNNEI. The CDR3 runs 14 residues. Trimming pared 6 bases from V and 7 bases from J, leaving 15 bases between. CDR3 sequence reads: CASRGTLAGEKLFF. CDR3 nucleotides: TGTGCCAGCAGGGGAACCCTAGCAGGTGAAAAACTGTTTTTT.

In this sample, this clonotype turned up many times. CDR3 sequence (DNA): TGTGCCAGCAGTTACTCGTCGGCGGGCGCCCAAGAGACCCAGTACTTC. This sequence encodes CASSYSSAGAQETQYF. The chain uses TRBV6-2 or TRBV6-3 and TRBJ2-5; TRBD2 is a possible D gene (5 bases). Germline V lookup: CDR1 MNHEY, CDR2 SVGEGT. The CDR3 is made up of 16 amino acids. With 0 bases removed from V and 1 base from J, the gap between germline ends came to 12 bases.

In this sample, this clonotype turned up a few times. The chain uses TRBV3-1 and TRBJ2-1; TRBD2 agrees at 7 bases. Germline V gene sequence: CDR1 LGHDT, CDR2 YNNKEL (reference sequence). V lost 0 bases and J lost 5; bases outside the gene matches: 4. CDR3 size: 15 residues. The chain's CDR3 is CASSQDLAANNEQFF. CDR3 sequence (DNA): TGTGCCAGCAGCCAAGATCTAGCGGCTAACAATGAGCAGTTCTTC.

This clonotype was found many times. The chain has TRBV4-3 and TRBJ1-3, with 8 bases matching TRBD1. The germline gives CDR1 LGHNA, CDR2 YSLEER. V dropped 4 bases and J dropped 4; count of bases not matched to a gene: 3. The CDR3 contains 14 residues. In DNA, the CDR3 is TGCGCCAGCAGCCGTGGGACAGGAGGAAACACCATATATTTT. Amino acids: CASSRGTGGNTIYF.

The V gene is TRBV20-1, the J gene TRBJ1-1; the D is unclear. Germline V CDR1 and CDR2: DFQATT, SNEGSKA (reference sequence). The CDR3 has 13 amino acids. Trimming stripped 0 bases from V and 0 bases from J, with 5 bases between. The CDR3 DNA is TGCAGTGCTAGAGATTACATGAACACTGAAGCTTTCTTT. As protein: CSARDYMNTEAFF.

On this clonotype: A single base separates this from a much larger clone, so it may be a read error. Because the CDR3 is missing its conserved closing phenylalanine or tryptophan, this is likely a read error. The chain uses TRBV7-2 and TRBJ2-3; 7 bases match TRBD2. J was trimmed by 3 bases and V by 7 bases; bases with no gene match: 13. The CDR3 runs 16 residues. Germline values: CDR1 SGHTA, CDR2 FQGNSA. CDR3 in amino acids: CASNPEPGGGTDTQYS. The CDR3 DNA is TGTGCCAGCAACCCCGAGCCGGGAGGAGGGACAGATACGCAGTATTCT.

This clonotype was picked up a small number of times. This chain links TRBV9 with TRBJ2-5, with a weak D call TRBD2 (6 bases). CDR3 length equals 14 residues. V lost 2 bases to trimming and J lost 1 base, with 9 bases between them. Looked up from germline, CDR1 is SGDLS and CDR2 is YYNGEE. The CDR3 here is CASSVGGFQETQYF. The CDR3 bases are TGTGCCAGCAGCGTTGGGGGGTTCCAAGAGACCCAGTACTTC. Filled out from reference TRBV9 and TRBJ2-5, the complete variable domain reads DSGVTQTPKHLITATGQRVTLRCSPRSGDLSVYWYQQSLDQGLQFLIQYYNGEERAKGNILERFSAQQFPDLHSELNLSSLELGDSALYFCASSVGGFQETQYFGPGTRLLVL.

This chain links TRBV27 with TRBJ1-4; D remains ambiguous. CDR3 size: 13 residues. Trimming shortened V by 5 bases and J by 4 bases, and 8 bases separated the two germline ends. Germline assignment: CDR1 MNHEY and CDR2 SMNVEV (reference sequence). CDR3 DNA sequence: TGTGCCAGCAGTCTAGGGAATAATGAAAAACTGTTTTTT. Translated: CASSLGNNEKLFF.

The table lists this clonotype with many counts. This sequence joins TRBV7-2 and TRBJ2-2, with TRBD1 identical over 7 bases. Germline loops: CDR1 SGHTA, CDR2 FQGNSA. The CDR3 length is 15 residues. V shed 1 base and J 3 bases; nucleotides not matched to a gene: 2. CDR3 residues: CASSLEGGDTGELFF. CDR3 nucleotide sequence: TGTGCCAGCAGCTTAGAAGGGGGCGACACCGGGGAGCTGTTTTTT. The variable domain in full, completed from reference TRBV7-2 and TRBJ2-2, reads GAGVSQSPSNKVTEKGKDVELRCDPISGHTALYWYRQSLGQGLEFLIYFQGNSAPDKSGLPSDRFSAERTGGSVSTLTIQRTQQEDSAVYLCASSLEGGDTGELFFGEGSRLTVL.

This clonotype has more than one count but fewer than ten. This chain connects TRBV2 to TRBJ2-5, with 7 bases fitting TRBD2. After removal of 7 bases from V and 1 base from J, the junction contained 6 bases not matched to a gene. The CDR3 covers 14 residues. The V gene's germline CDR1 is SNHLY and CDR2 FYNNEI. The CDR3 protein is CASKTRGVQETQYF. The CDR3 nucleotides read TGTGCCAGCAAAACCCGGGGGGTCCAAGAGACCCAGTACTTC.

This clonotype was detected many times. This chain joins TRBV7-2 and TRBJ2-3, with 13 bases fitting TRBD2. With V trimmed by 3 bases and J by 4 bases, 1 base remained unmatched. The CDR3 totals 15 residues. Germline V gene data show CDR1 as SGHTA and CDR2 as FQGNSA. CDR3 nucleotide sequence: TGTGCCAGCAGCTTGGGACTAGCGGGGTCAGATACGCAGTATTTT. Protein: CASSLGLAGSDTQYF.